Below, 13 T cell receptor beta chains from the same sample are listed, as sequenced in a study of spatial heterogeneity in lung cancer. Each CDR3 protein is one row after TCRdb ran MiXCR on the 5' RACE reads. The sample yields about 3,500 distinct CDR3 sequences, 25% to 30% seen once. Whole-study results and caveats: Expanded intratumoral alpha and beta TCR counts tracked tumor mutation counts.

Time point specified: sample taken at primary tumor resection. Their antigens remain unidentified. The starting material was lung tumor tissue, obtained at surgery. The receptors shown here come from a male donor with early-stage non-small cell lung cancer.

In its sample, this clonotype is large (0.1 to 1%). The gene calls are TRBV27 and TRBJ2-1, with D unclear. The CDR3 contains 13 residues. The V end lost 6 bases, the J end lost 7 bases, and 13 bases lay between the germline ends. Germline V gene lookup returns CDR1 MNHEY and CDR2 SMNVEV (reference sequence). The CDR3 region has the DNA TGTGCCAGCAGCCTTACATGGTTAAATGAGCAGTTCTTC. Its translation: CASSLTWLNEQFF.

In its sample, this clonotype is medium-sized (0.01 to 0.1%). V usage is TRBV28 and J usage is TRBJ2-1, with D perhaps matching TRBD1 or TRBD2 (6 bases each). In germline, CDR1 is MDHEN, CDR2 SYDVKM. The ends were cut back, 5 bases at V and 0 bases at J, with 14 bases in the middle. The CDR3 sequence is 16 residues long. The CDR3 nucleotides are TGTGCCAGCAGTCCCGGAGGAGGGGGCTCCTACAATGAGCAGTTCTTC. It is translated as CASSPGGGGSYNEQFF.

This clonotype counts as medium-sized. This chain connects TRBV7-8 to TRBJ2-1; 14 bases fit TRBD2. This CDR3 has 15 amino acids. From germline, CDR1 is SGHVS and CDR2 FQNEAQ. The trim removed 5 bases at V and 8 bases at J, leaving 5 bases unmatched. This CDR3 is CASSPPGLAGDEQFF. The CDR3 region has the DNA TGTGCCAGCAGCCCACCGGGACTAGCGGGAGATGAGCAGTTCTTC.

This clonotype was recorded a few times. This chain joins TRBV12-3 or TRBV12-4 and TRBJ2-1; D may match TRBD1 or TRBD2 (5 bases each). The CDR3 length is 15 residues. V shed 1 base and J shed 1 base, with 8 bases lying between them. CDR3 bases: TGTGCCAGCAGTTTAGGCGAGGGGTCCTACAATGAGCAGTTCTTC. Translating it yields CASSLGEGSYNEQFF.

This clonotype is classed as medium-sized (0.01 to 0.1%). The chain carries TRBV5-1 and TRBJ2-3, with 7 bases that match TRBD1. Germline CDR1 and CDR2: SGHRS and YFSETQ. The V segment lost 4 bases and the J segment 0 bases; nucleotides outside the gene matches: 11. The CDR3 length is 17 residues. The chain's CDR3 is CASSARGGGSSTDTQYF. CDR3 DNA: TGCGCCAGCAGCGCACGAGGGGGCGGCTCTAGCACAGATACGCAGTATTTT.

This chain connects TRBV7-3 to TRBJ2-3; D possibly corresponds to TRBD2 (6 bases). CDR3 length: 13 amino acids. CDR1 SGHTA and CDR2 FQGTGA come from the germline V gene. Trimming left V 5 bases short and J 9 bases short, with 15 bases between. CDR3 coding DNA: TGTGCCAGCAGCGTCAACCGGGGGAAGACGCAGTATTTT. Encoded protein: CASSVNRGKTQYF.

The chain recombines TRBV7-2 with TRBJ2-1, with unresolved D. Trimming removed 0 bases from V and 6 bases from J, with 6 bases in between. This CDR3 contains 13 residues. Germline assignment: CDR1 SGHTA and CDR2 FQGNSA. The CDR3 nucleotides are TGTGCCAGCAGCTTAGCAGGTTTCAATGAGCAGTTCTTC. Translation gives CASSLAGFNEQFF.

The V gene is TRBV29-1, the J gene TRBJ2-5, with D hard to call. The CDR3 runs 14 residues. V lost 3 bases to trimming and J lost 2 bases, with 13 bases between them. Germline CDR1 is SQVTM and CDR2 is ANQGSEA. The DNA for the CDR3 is TGCAGCGTTGAGAAGCGTCTCTTACAAGAGACCCAGTACTTC. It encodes CSVEKRLLQETQYF.

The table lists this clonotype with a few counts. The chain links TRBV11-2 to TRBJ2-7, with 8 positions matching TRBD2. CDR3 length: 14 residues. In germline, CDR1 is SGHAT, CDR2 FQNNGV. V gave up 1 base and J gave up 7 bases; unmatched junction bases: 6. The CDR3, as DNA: TGTGCCAGCAGCTTAGGGGCCGGGAGGGTGGAGCAGTACTTC. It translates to CASSLGAGRVEQYF.

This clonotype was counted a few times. CDR3 in amino acids: CASSPRLAGGRDTQYF. CDR3 nucleotide sequence: TGTGCCAGCAGCCCCCGACTAGCGGGAGGAAGAGATACGCAGTATTTT. The gene calls are TRBV9 and TRBJ2-3; 13 bases align to TRBD2. The V gene's germline CDR1 is SGDLS and CDR2 YYNGEE. V lost 4 bases, J lost 5 bases, and 7 bases stayed unmatched. There are 16 residues in the CDR3.

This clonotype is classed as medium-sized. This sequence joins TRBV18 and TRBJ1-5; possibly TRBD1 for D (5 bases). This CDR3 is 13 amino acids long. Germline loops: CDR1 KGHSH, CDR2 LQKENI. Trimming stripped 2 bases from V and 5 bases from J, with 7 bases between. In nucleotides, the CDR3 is TGTGCCAGCTCACCAGGACACTATCAGCCCCAGCATTTT. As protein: CASSPGHYQPQHF.

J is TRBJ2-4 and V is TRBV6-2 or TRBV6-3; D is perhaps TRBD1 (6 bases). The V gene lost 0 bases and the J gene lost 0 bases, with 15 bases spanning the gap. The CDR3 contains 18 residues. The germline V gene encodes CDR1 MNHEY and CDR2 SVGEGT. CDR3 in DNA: TGTGCCAGCAGTTACTCGGTGACAGGAGACTTAGCCAAAAACATTCAGTACTTC. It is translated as CASSYSVTGDLAKNIQYF.

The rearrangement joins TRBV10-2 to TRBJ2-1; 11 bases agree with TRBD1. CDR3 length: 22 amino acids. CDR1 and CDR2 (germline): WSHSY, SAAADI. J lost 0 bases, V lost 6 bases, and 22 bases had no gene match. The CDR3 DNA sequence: TGCGCCAGCAGCGGGACAGGGGGACGTCAGCGGGGGACTACCCGCTCCTACAATGAGCAGTTCTTC. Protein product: CASSGTGGRQRGTTRSYNEQFF.